A single sample gave rise to the 9 T cell receptor beta chains below, sequenced in a study of metastatic and nonmetastatic thyroid tumors. MiXCR re-clonotyped the PCR reads for TCRdb. The repertoire holds about 26,000 clones, with 14% to 15% as singletons. No treatment had been given to any patient before thyroid surgery. The sample taken for sequencing was blood. The receptors stem from a female donor with papillary thyroid cancer or a benign thyroid nodule (not recorded which). Some clones in this sample may be carry-over from other donors' samples.

This clone has a count of ten or more. The chain uses TRBV5-1 and TRBJ1-5; 8 nucleotides match TRBD1. There are 14 residues in the CDR3. From germline, CDR1 is SGHRS and CDR2 YFSETQ. Trimming at V came to 2 bases and at J to 7 bases, leaving 5 bases not matched to a gene. In nucleotides, the CDR3 is TGCGCCAGCAGCTTCCGACAGGGGAGCCAGCCCCAGCATTTT. Its translation is CASSFRQGSQPQHF.

At least ten counts were recorded for this clone. The V and J genes are TRBV6-2 or TRBV6-3 and TRBJ2-5, with TRBD2 identical over 10 bases. V gave up 5 bases and J gave up 1 base; unmatched junction bases: 7. In germline, CDR1 is MNHEY, CDR2 SVGEGT. The CDR3 length is 16 residues. CDR3 nucleotides: TGTGCCAGCAGTGCTACTAGCGGGGCGTTCCAAGAGACCCAGTACTTC. As protein: CASSATSGAFQETQYF.

This clone is medium-sized. The chain uses TRBV11-2 and TRBJ2-7, with D tentatively TRBD1 or TRBD2 (6 bases each). The CDR3 extends over 15 amino acids. CDR1 SGHAT and CDR2 FQNNGV come from the germline V gene. V was cut by 1 base and J by 0 bases, with 10 bases left in between. DNA for the CDR3: TGTGCCAGCAGCTTAGGAGGGGGGAGCTCCTACGAGCAGTACTTC. It yields the protein CASSLGGGSSYEQYF.

This clone was detected many times. V gene TRBV20-1 combines with J gene TRBJ1-1, with a weak D call TRBD1 (5 bases). The CDR3 totals 14 residues. V was trimmed by 3 bases and J by 1 base, leaving 12 bases between them. Per the germline V gene, CDR1 is DFQATT and CDR2 is SNEGSKA (reference sequence). CDR3 bases: TGCAGTGCTAGGAGTGGGGCCCGGAACACTGAAGCTTTCTTT. This sequence encodes CSARSGARNTEAFF.

V is TRBV6-1 and J is TRBJ2-7; 10 positions agree with TRBD2. CDR3 size: 16 residues. Germline V gives CDR1 MNHNS, CDR2 SASEGT. The trim removed 6 bases at V and 2 bases at J, leaving 10 bases unmatched. Here the CDR3 DNA reads TGTGCCAGCAGCCGCAGCACTAGCGGGGTAACCTACGAGCAGTACTTC. Translating it yields CASSRSTSGVTYEQYF.

This clone was picked up many times. The rearrangement links TRBV9 to TRBJ2-1; 9 bases map to TRBD1. The CDR3 runs to 15 residues. V dropped 0 bases and J dropped 6; count of bases not matched to a gene: 4. The germline V gene has CDR1 SGDLS and CDR2 YYNGEE. This chain's CDR3 is CASSVGGQGFNEQFF. CDR3 coding DNA: TGTGCCAGCAGCGTAGGGGGACAGGGATTCAATGAGCAGTTCTTC.

This clone has a count of ten or more. V usage is TRBV10-3 and J usage is TRBJ2-7; D is possibly TRBD2 (6 bases). The germline gives CDR1 ENHRY, CDR2 SYGVKD. The CDR3 sequence is 14 residues long. Trimming stripped 6 bases from V and 5 bases from J, with 17 bases between. The CDR3 loop is CAISDGASVDEQYF. For the CDR3, the DNA is TGTGCCATCAGCGACGGTGCTAGCGTCGACGAGCAGTACTTC.

The sample holds many counts of this clone. V usage is TRBV28 and J usage is TRBJ1-5, with 8 bases matching TRBD1. V was clipped by 7 bases and J by 7 bases; unmatched bases: 12. The CDR3 has 15 residues. From germline, CDR1 is MDHEN and CDR2 SYDVKM. The CDR3 spells CASNPLGQGQQPQHF. The CDR3 DNA sequence: TGTGCCAGCAACCCCCTAGGACAGGGACAACAGCCCCAGCATTTT.

In its sample, this clone was seen many times. The chain recombines TRBV4-1 with TRBJ1-1, with unresolved D. Germline CDR1 reads MGHRA; CDR2 reads YSYEKL. This CDR3 region has 16 residues. V lost 3 bases and J 5 bases, leaving 19 bases between the germline ends. CDR3 sequence reads: CASSHPASGWETEAFF. Written as DNA, the CDR3 is TGCGCCAGCAGCCACCCTGCGTCGGGGTGGGAGACTGAAGCTTTCTTT.